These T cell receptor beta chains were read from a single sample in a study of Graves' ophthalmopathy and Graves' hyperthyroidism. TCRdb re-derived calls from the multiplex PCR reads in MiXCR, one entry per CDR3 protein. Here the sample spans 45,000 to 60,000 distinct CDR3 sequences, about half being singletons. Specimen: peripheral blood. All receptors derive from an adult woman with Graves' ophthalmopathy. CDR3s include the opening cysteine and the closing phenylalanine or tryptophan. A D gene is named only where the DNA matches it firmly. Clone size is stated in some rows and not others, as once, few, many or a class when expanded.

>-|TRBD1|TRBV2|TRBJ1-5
TGTGCCAGCAGTAACCCTGTACTAGCGGGAGGGAGCACCGGGACAGGGGTCCAAAATCAGCCCCAGCATTTT
CASSNPVLAGGSTGTGVQNQPQHF
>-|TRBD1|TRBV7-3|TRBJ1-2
TGTGCCAGCAGGCCAACAGGGGGCCGAGTTAACTATGGCTACACCTTC
CASRPTGGRVNYGYTF
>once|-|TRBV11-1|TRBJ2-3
TGTGCCAGCAGCTTAGTCCTAGCGGGACAGGGCCCAGATACGCAGTATTTT
CASSLVLAGQGPDTQYF
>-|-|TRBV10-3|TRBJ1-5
TGTGCCATCAGTGCGCCCAATCAGCCCCAGCATTTT
CAISAPNQPQHF
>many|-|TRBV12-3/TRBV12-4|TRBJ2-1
TGTGCCAGCAGTTTAGCGCGGCTGAGGATTCTTGACAATGAGCAGTTCTTC
CASSLARLRILDNEQFF
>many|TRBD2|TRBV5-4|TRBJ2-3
TGTGCCAGCAGCTTGGTGAGCGGGAGGGCAGATACGCAGTATTTT
CASSLVSGRADTQYF
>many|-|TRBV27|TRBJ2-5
TGTGCCAGCAGTCCGGGTCGCGGTTTAGAGACCCAGTACTTC
CASSPGRGLETQYF
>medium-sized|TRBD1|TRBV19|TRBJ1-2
TGTGCCAGTAGTATGGGACAGGGTGGCTATGGCTACACCTTC
CASSMGQGGYGYTF
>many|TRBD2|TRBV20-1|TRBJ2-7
TGCAGTGCTAGCGCCGGACTAGCGGGGTCTTGGTCCCGAGAGCAGTACTTC
CSASAGLAGSWSREQYF
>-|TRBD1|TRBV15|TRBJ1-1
TGTGCCACCAGCAGTTACGGGACAGGGGCAAACACTGAAGCTTTCTTT
CATSSYGTGANTEAFF
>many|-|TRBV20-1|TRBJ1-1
TGCAGTGCTAGTTCAAACAGTGAAGCTTTCTTT
CSASSNSEAFF
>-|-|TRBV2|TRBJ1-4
TGTGCCAGCACCACGGGTGAAAAACTGTTTTTT
CASTTGEKLFF
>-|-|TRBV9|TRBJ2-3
TGTGCCAGCAGCCCTCGGGGTCCGGCAGATACGCGGTATTTT
CASSPRGPADTRYF
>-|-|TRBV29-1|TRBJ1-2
TGCAGCGTAGCTCATACACTAGGGGGGGACTATGGCTACACCTTC
CSVAHTLGGDYGYTF
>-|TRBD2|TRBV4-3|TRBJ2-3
TGCGCCAGCAGCCAAGGACTAGCGGGAGCGGTGACAGATACGCAGTATTTT
CASSQGLAGAVTDTQYF
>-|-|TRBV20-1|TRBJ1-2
TGCAGTGCTAGAGAGGAACAGGGTCTTAACTATGGCTACACCTTC
CSAREEQGLNYGYTF
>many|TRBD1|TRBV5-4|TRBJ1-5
TGTGCCAGCAGCGGGGGACAGGGGGCGGCACGTTGGTCTCAGCCCCAGCATTTT
CASSGGQGAARWSQPQHF
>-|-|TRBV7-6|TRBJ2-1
TGTGCCAGCAGCGCACAGGGTGGGGTCTACAATGAGCAGTTCTTC
CASSAQGGVYNEQFF